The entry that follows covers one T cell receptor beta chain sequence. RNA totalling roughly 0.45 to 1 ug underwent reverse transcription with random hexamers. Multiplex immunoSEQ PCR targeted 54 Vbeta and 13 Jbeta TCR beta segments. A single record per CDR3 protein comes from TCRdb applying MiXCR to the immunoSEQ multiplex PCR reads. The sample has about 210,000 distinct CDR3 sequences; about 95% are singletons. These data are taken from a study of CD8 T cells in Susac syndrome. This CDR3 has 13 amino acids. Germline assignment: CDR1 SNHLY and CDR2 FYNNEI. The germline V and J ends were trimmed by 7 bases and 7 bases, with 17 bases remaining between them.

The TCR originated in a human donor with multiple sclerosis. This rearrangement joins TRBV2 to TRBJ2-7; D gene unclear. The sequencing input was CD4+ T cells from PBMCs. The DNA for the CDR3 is TGTGCCAGCACATTGACGGTCCTAAAGGAGCAGTACTTC. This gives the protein CASTLTVLKEQYF.